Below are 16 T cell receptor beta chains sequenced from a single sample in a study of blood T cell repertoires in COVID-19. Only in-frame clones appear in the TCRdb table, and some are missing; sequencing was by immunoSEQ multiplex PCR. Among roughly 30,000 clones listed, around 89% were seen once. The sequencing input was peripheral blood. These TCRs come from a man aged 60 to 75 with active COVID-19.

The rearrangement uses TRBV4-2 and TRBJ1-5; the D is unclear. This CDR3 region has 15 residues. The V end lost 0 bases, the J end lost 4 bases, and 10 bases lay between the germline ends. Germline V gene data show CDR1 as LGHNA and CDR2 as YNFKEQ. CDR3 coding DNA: TGTGCCAGCAGCCAAGATAAGGTCGGGAATCAGCCCCAGCATTTT. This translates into CASSQDKVGNQPQHF.

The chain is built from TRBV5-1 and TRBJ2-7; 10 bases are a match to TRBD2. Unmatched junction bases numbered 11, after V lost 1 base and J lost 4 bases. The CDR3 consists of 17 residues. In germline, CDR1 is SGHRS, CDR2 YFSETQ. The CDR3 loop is CASSLKGSGGPAYEQYF. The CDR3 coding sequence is TGCGCCAGCAGCTTGAAGGGTAGCGGGGGGCCCGCGTACGAGCAGTACTTC.

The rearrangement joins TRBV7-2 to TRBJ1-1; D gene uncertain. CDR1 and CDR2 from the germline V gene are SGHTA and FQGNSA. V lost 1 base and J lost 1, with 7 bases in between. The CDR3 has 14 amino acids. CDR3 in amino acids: CASSLVRGNTEAFF. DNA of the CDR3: TGTGCCAGCAGCTTAGTCCGAGGGAACACTGAAGCTTTCTTT.

CDR3 nucleotide sequence: TGTGCCAGCAGCCAAGGAGGGGGGGCCGATACGCAGTATTTT. This translates into CASSQGGGADTQYF. The rearrangement links TRBV4-2 to TRBJ2-3; tentatively, D is TRBD2 (7 bases). The CDR3 is 14 amino acids. CDR1 and CDR2 from the germline V gene are LGHNA and YNFKEQ. With 1 base removed from V and 6 bases from J, the gap between germline ends came to 11 bases.

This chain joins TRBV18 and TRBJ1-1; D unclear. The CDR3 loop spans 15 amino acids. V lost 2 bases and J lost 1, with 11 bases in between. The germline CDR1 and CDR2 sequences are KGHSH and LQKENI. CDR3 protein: CASSPSTRSNTEAFF. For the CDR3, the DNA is TGTGCCAGCTCACCATCGACCAGGTCGAACACTGAAGCTTTCTTT.

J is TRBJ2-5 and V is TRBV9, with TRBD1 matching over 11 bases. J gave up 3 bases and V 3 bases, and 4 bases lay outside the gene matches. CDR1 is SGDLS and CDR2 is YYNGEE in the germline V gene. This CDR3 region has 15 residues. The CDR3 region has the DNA TGTGCCAGCAGCGACGGGACAGGGGGTAAAGAGACCCAGTACTTC. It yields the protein CASSDGTGGKETQYF.

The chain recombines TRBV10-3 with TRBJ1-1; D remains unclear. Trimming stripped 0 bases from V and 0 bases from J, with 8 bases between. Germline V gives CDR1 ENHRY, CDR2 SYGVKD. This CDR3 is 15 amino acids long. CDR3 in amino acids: CAISESVQLNTEAFF. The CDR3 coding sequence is TGTGCCATCAGTGAGTCTGTTCAATTGAACACTGAAGCTTTCTTT.

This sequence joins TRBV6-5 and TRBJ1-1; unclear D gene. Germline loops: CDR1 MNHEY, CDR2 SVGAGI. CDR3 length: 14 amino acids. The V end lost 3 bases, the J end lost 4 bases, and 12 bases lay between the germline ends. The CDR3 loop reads CASSYSGRSTEAFF. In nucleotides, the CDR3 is TGTGCCAGCAGTTATAGCGGGAGGAGCACTGAAGCTTTCTTT.

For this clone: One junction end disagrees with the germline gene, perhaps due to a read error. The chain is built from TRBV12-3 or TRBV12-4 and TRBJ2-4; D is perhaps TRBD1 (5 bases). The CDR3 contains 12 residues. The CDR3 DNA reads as TGTGCCAGCAGTTTACAGGGTGAGAATGGGGCCTTC. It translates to CASSLQGENGAF.

The CDR3 DNA follows: TGTGCCAGCAGTAGGGCAGGGCCCAACACTGAAGCTTTCTTT. This gives the protein CASSRAGPNTEAFF. The genes are TRBV5-4 and TRBJ1-1, with D maybe TRBD1 (5 bases). This CDR3 has 14 amino acids. V shed 5 bases and J shed 2 bases, with 13 bases lying between them. In germline, CDR1 is SGHNT, CDR2 YYREEE (reference sequence). The full variable domain, in which reference TRBV5-4 and TRBJ1-1 provide the parts outside the CDR3, is ETGVTQSPTHLIKTRGQQVTLRCSSQSGHNTVSWYQQALGQGPQFIFQYYREEENGRGNFPPRFSGLQFPNYSSELNVNALELDDSALYLCASSRAGPNTEAFFGQGTRLTVV.

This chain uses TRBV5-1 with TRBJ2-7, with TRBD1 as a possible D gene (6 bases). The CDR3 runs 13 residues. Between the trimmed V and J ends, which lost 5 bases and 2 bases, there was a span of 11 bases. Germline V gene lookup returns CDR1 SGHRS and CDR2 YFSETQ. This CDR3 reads CASSYRVTYEQYF. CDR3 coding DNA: TGCGCCAGCAGTTACAGGGTCACCTACGAGCAGTACTTC. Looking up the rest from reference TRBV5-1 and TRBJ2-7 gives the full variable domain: KAGVTQTPRYLIKTRGQQVTLSCSPISGHRSVSWYQQTPGQGLQFLFEYFSETQRNKGNFPGRFSGRQFSNSRSEMNVSTLELGDSALYLCASSYRVTYEQYFGPGTRLTVT.

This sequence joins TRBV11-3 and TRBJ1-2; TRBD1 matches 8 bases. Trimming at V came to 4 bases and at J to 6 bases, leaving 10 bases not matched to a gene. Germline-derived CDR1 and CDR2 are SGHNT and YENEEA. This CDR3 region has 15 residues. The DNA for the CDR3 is TGTGCCAGCAGCTCTCGGCGGACAGGGTGGGATGGCTACACCTTC. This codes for CASSSRRTGWDGYTF.

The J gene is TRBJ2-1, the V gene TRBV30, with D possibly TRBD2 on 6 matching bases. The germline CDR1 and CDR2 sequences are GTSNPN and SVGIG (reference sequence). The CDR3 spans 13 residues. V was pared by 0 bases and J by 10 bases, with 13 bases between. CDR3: CAWSVARAGEQFF. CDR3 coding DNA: TGTGCCTGGAGTGTCGCCCGTGCGGGGGAGCAGTTCTTC.

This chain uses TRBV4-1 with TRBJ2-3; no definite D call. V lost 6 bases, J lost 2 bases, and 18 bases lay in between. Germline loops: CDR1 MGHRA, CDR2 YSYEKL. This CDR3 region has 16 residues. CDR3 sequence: CASRFRSILLTDTQYF. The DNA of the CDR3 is TGCGCCAGCAGGTTTCGATCCATCTTACTCACAGATACGCAGTATTTT.

CDR3: CASSRGTASYEQYF. The DNA for the CDR3 is TGTGCCAGCAGCCGTGGGACAGCCTCCTACGAGCAGTACTTC. The chain uses TRBV7-2 and TRBJ2-7; TRBD1 matches 7 bases. This CDR3 is built from 14 residues. After removal of 5 bases from V and 0 bases from J, the junction contained 4 bases not matched to a gene. Germline V gene sequence: CDR1 SGHTA, CDR2 FQGNSA. The full variable domain, its missing parts supplied by reference TRBV7-2 and TRBJ2-7, is GAGVSQSPSNKVTEKGKDVELRCDPISGHTALYWYRQSLGQGLEFLIYFQGNSAPDKSGLPSDRFSAERTGGSVSTLTIQRTQQEDSAVYLCASSRGTASYEQYFGPGTRLTVT.

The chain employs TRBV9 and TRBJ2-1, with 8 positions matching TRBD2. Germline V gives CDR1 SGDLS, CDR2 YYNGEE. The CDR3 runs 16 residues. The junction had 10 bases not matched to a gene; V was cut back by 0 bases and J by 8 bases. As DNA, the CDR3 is TGTGCCAGCAGCGTAGATTTGCGGGGGGTCTGGGATGAGCAGTTCTTC. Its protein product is CASSVDLRGVWDEQFF.